This passage covers 18 T cell receptor beta chains from one sample sequenced in a study of T cell responses to AZD1222 COVID-19 vaccine. Sequenced by immunoSEQ multiplex PCR; TCRdb stores in-frame clones only, minus some. The sample lists 120,000 to 150,000 clones, 90% to 95% seen once, with 3.5% to 4.5% in the top ten. The material was peripheral blood, obtained 28 days after the second AZD1222 dose. The receptor set was obtained from an adult who received the AZD1222 COVID-19 vaccine.

This rearrangement joins TRBV9 to TRBJ2-7; 12 bases are a match to TRBD2. CDR3 size: 16 residues. Germline V gene lookup returns CDR1 SGDLS and CDR2 YYNGEE. Losses at the gene ends were 4 bases for V and 0 bases for J; bases not matched to a gene: 5. The CDR3, as DNA: TGTGCCAGCAGCCCCCTAGCGGGAGGGGGCTCCTACGAGCAGTACTTC. Translation: CASSPLAGGGSYEQYF.

The CDR3 DNA follows: TGTGCCAGTAGTATATATAACACCGGGAACACTGAAGCTTTCTTT. Its protein product is CASSIYNTGNTEAFF. V gene TRBV19 combines with J gene TRBJ1-1; unclear D gene. Per the germline V gene, CDR1 is LNHDA and CDR2 is SQIVND (reference sequence). V shed 2 bases and J shed 1 base, with 11 bases lying between them. CDR3 length: 15 residues.

The rearrangement uses TRBV27 and TRBJ2-7; maybe TRBD1 (5 bases). In germline, CDR1 is MNHEY, CDR2 SMNVEV (reference sequence). V was pared by 6 bases and J by 1 base, with 16 bases between. The CDR3 runs to 15 residues. The CDR3 protein is CASRPLSRESYEQYF. CDR3 nucleotides: TGTGCCAGCAGACCCTTGAGCAGGGAATCCTACGAGCAGTACTTC.

V is TRBV27 and J is TRBJ1-1, with 9 bases aligning to TRBD1. In germline, CDR1 is MNHEY, CDR2 SMNVEV (reference sequence). Losses at the gene ends were 3 bases for V and 4 bases for J; bases not matched to a gene: 6. CDR3 length equals 15 residues. The CDR3 sequence: CASSFLTGGSTEAFF. CDR3 coding DNA: TGTGCCAGCAGTTTCTTGACAGGGGGAAGCACTGAAGCTTTCTTT.

The count of this clone is one. This chain joins TRBV2 and TRBJ1-5; tentatively, D is TRBD1 (6 bases). This CDR3 spans 16 amino acids. Looked up from germline, CDR1 is SNHLY and CDR2 is FYNNEI. Trimming cost V 5 bases and J 2 bases, with 16 bases left between them. The CDR3 coding sequence is TGTGCCAGCAGTCCTCAGGACAGTTACGGCAATCAGCCCCAGCATTTT. Translating gives CASSPQDSYGNQPQHF.

This clone has just a few counts. V usage is TRBV7-9 and J usage is TRBJ1-6; 8 bases fit TRBD1. The germline V gene has CDR1 SEHNR and CDR2 FQNEAQ (reference sequence). The CDR3 contains 17 residues. The ends lost 1 base at V and 6 bases at J; junction bases unmatched: 8. CDR3 residues: CASSLDETGEGNSPLHF. DNA of the CDR3: TGTGCCAGCAGCTTAGACGAGACAGGGGAAGGTAATTCACCCCTCCACTTT.

V usage is TRBV27 and J usage is TRBJ2-1; D not resolved. CDR1 and CDR2 (germline): MNHEY, SMNVEV (reference sequence). The CDR3 totals 14 residues. With 5 bases removed from V and 7 bases from J, the gap between germline ends came to 15 bases. In DNA, the CDR3 is TGTGCCAGCAGTAGGCAGGCCCTCAGGAATGAGCAGTTCTTC. It yields the protein CASSRQALRNEQFF.

The V and J genes are TRBV6-2 or TRBV6-3 and TRBJ2-5; D remains unclear. Trimming stripped 0 bases from V and 6 bases from J, with 8 bases between. The CDR3 has 13 amino acids. Per germline, CDR1 MNHEY and CDR2 SVGEGT. The CDR3 is CASSYSRLQTQYF. The CDR3 DNA follows: TGTGCCAGCAGTTACTCACGGTTACAGACCCAGTACTTC.

Remarks on this clone: One junction end disagrees with the germline gene, perhaps due to a read error. The V and J genes are TRBV10-3 and TRBJ2-7; maybe TRBD2 (5 bases). Germline V lookup: CDR1 ENHRY, CDR2 SYGVKD. The CDR3 has 14 residues. This CDR3 reads CATSVAGGSYEQYF. In DNA, the CDR3 is TGTGCCACCAGTGTGGCAGGCGGGTCCTACGAGCAGTACTTC.

V is TRBV5-4 and J is TRBJ2-5, with 9 bases matching TRBD1. The CDR3 runs to 14 residues. Germline trimming cut 3 bases from V and 2 bases from J; bases unmatched to any gene: 2. The germline V gene encodes CDR1 SGHNT and CDR2 YYREEE (reference sequence). CDR3 sequence: CASSSGTGQETQYF. The CDR3 DNA sequence: TGTGCCAGCAGCTCCGGGACAGGGCAAGAGACCCAGTACTTC.

The chain uses TRBV6-5 and TRBJ1-1, with D hard to call. The CDR3 extends over 15 amino acids. CDR1 and CDR2 from the germline V gene are MNHEY and SVGAGI. Trimming stripped 8 bases from V and 1 base from J, with 17 bases between. CDR3 protein: CASPSRRGRNTEAFF. The DNA for the CDR3 is TGTGCCAGCCCCTCACGGCGGGGAAGGAACACTGAAGCTTTCTTT.

This chain uses TRBV2 with TRBJ2-7; TRBD1 matches at 9 bases. There are 14 residues in the CDR3. Germline trimming cut 8 bases from V and 2 bases from J; bases unmatched to any gene: 7. Per the germline V gene, CDR1 is SNHLY and CDR2 is FYNNEI. The CDR3 DNA follows: TGTGCCAGCGGAACAGGGGGCTTGACCTACGAGCAGTACTTC. This translates into CASGTGGLTYEQYF.

CDR3 sequence (DNA): TGTGCCACCAGCAGAGATACAGAGTACCTCTATGGCTACACCTTC. It encodes CATSRDTEYLYGYTF. The J gene is TRBJ1-2, the V gene TRBV15; D remains unclear. Trimming pared 0 bases from V and 4 bases from J, leaving 12 bases between. This CDR3 is 15 amino acids long. The germline CDR1 and CDR2 sequences are LNHNV and YYDKDF (reference sequence). Full variable domain (remainder filled in from reference TRBV15 and TRBJ1-2): DAMVIQNPRYQVTQFGKPVTLSCSQTLNHNVMYWYQQKSSQAPKLLFHYYDKDFNNEADTPDNFQSRRPNTSFCFLDIRSPGLGDTAMYLCATSRDTEYLYGYTFGSGTRLTVV.

V is TRBV19 and J is TRBJ2-6; D unresolved. The germline CDR1 and CDR2 sequences are LNHDA and SQIVND (reference sequence). There are 14 residues in the CDR3. The V end was cut by 5 bases, the J end by 1 base, with 6 bases between. In DNA form, the CDR3 reads TGTGCCAGTAGTTTCGCTTCTGGGGCCAACGTCCTGACTTTC. Encoded protein: CASSFASGANVLTF.

This rearrangement joins TRBV3-1 (or the pseudogene TRBV3-2) to TRBJ2-5; D is possibly TRBD1 or TRBD2 (5 bases each). The CDR3 consists of 13 residues. The germline gives CDR1 LGHDT, CDR2 YNNKEL (reference sequence). The V end was cut by 2 bases, the J end by 4 bases, with 8 bases between. The CDR3 region has the DNA TGTGCCAGCAGCCAATCCGGGGCAGAGACCCAGTACTTC. Its translation is CASSQSGAETQYF.

This clone was seen a single time. The V call is TRBV7-9, the J call TRBJ2-1; 9 positions agree with TRBD2. Germline V gene data show CDR1 as SEHNR and CDR2 as FQNEAQ (reference sequence). Trimming took 1 base from V and 9 from J; bases not matched to a gene: 10. The CDR3 contains 16 residues. CDR3 bases: TGTGCCAGCAGCTTAGTGGGCAGCGGGAGGCTTGGTGAGCAGTTCTTC. Translating gives CASSLVGSGRLGEQFF.

V is TRBV19 and J is TRBJ1-5; D remains unclear. The germline V gene encodes CDR1 LNHDA and CDR2 SQIVND (reference sequence). V lost 5 bases to trimming and J lost 5 bases, with 16 bases between them. CDR3 length: 15 residues. In DNA form, the CDR3 reads TGTGCCAGTAGTTTTCAAGTGAAAAGAGATCAGCCCCAGCATTTT. This encodes CASSFQVKRDQPQHF. Combining the CDR3 with reference TRBV19 and TRBJ1-5 gives the whole variable domain DGGITQSPKYLFRKEGQNVTLSCEQNLNHDAMYWYRQDPGQGLRLIYYSQIVNDFQKGDIAEGYSVSREKKESFPLTVTSAQKNPTAFYLCASSFQVKRDQPQHFGDGTRLSIL.

V and J are TRBV4-3 and TRBJ1-4; no reliable D call. Trimming took off 0 bases at V and 4 bases at J, with 6 bases between the two ends. Germline V gene sequence: CDR1 LGHNA, CDR2 YSLEER. This CDR3 is built from 14 residues. The CDR3 nucleotides read TGCGCCAGCAGCCAAGACCCGGTTAATGAAAAACTGTTTTTT. Translating it yields CASSQDPVNEKLFF.